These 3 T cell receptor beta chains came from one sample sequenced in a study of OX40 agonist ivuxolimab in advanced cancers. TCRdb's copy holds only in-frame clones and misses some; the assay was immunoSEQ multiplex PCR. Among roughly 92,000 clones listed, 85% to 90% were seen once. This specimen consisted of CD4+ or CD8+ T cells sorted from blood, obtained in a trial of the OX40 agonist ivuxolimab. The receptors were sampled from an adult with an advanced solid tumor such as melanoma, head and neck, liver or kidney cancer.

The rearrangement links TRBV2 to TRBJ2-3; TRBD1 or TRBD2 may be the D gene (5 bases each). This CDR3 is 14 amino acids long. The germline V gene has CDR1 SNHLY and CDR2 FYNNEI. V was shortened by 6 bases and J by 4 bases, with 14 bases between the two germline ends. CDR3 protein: CASSRDRGADTQYF. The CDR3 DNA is TGTGCCAGCAGCCGGGACCGAGGCGCAGATACGCAGTATTTT. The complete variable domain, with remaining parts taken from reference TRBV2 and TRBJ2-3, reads EPEVTQTPSHQVTQMGQEVILRCVPISNHLYFYWYRQILGQKVEFLVSFYNNEISEKSEIFDDQFSVERPDGSNFTLKIRSTKLEDSAMYFCASSRDRGADTQYFGPGTRLTVL.

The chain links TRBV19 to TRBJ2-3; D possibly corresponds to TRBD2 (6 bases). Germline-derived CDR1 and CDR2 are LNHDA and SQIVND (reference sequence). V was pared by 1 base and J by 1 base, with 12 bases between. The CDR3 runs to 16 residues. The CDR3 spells CASSIVGGVRTDTQYF. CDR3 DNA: TGTGCCAGTAGTATAGTAGGAGGGGTCCGCACAGATACGCAGTATTTT.

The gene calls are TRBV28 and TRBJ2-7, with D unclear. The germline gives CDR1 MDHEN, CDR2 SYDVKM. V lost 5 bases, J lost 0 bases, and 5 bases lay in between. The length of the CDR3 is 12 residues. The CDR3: CASSIGSYEQYF. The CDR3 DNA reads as TGTGCCAGCAGTATCGGCTCCTACGAGCAGTACTTC.